One and the same sample provided the 5 T cell receptor beta chains below, sequenced in a study of CD8 T cells in ankylosing spondylitis. TCRdb processed the 5' RACE reads anew with MiXCR; each CDR3 protein has one entry. The sample shows about 400,000 distinct CDR3 sequences, around 20% of them seen only once. Sequenced: blood, either unsorted or a sorted T cell fraction (not recorded which). The receptors originated from a male donor with ankylosing spondylitis or in good health (not recorded which).

This clonotype appeared a few times. The CDR3 DNA follows: TGTGCCAGCAGTTTTTTGCAAGAGCATGAGCAGTTCTTC. It specifies CASSFLQEHEQFF. The chain recombines TRBV12-3 or TRBV12-4 with TRBJ2-1; D unresolved. V was pared by 3 bases and J by 8 bases, with 11 bases between. The CDR3 consists of 13 residues.

The CDR3, as DNA: TGCAGCGCGTGGACTAGCGGGAGCTCTGGGGCCAACGTCCTGACTTTC. Protein product: CSAWTSGSSGANVLTF. The V gene is TRBV29-1, the J gene TRBJ2-6, with 13 positions matching TRBD2. CDR1 SQVTM and CDR2 ANQGSEA come from the germline V gene. The CDR3 spans 16 residues. V was pared by 7 bases and J by 0 bases, with 3 bases of the junction left unmatched.

The rearrangement uses TRBV7-9 and TRBJ2-5; D call uncertain. With 4 bases removed from V and 2 bases from J, the gap between germline ends came to 11 bases. Per germline, CDR1 SEHNR and CDR2 FQNEAQ (reference sequence). The CDR3 sequence is 14 residues long. The CDR3 reads CASSSVGGQETQYF. CDR3 coding DNA: TGTGCCAGCAGCTCCGTTGGCGGTCAAGAGACCCAGTACTTC.

There are a few counts of this clonotype. J is TRBJ1-6 and V is TRBV7-9; D gene uncertain. The CDR3 consists of 16 residues. V lost 5 bases to trimming and J lost 7 bases, with 18 bases between them. Looked up from germline, CDR1 is SEHNR and CDR2 is FQNEAQ (reference sequence). This CDR3 reads CASSLGGSLGNSPLHF. The DNA for the CDR3 is TGTGCCAGCAGCCTGGGCGGGTCCCTAGGGAATTCACCCCTCCACTTT.

This clonotype was counted between two and nine times. This rearrangement joins TRBV7-9 to TRBJ2-3; TRBD2 agrees at 11 bases. This CDR3 has 17 amino acids. V trimming: 4 bases; J trimming: 5 bases; junction bases outside the gene matches: 11. Germline CDR1 and CDR2: SEHNR and FQNEAQ (reference sequence). CDR3 nucleotides: TGTGCCAGCAGCTCGCAACCTAGCGGGGGGCAGAAAGATACGCAGTATTTT. This codes for CASSSQPSGGQKDTQYF.